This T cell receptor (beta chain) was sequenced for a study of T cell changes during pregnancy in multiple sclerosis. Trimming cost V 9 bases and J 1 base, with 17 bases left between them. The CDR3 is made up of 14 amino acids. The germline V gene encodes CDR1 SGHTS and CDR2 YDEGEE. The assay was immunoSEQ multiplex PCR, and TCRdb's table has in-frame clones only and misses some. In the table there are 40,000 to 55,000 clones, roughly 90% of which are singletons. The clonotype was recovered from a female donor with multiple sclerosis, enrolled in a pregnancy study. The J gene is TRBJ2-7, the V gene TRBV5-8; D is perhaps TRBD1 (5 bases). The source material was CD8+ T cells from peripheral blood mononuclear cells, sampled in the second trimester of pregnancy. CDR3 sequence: CANPATRQSYEQYF. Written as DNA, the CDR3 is TGTGCCAACCCCGCAACCAGACAGTCCTACGAGCAGTACTTC.